Following are 15 T cell receptor beta chains from one sample sequenced in a study of blood T cell repertoires in COVID-19. Assay used: immunoSEQ multiplex PCR; TCRdb lists only in-frame clones, some missing. The table has some 110,000 clones, 82% seen once. Sequenced: peripheral blood. These receptors were taken from a man aged 65-85 years with acute or convalescent COVID-19.

This sequence joins TRBV6-5 and TRBJ1-5; no clear D gene. The V end was cut by 7 bases, the J end by 2 bases, with 15 bases between. The CDR3 is 15 amino acids. Germline CDR1 and CDR2: MNHEY and SVGAGI. CDR3 sequence (DNA): TGTGCCAGCACCAGTGGAGGGTTGGGCAATCAGCCCCAGCATTTT. Its protein is CASTSGGLGNQPQHF.

The rearrangement links TRBV12-3 or TRBV12-4 to TRBJ2-7; no clear D. This CDR3 has 12 residues. Trimming left V 6 bases short and J 4 bases short, with 10 bases between. CDR3 nucleotide sequence: TGTGCCAGCAGCCTGTCCCAGTACGAGCAGTACTTC. Residues: CASSLSQYEQYF.

The chain couples TRBV3-1 (or the pseudogene TRBV3-2) to TRBJ2-4; possible D gene TRBD2, 5 bases. V was shortened by 1 base and J by 4 bases, with 11 bases between the two germline ends. The germline gives CDR1 LGHDT, CDR2 YNNKEL (reference sequence). This CDR3 is 15 amino acids long. In DNA, the CDR3 is TGTGCCAGCAGCCAAGTACTAGGCAGGAAAAACATTCAGTACTTC. Encoded protein: CASSQVLGRKNIQYF.

This chain links TRBV6-5 with TRBJ1-5; a weak D match, TRBD1 (6 bases). V shed 5 bases and J shed 6 bases, with 11 bases lying between them. The germline V gene has CDR1 MNHEY and CDR2 SVGAGI. The length of the CDR3 is 13 residues. The CDR3 sequence is CASSRTVFQPQHF. DNA for the CDR3: TGTGCCAGCAGTCGGACAGTGTTTCAGCCCCAGCATTTT.

V gene TRBV30 combines with J gene TRBJ2-2; 7 bases map to TRBD2. Trimming cost V 3 bases and J 4 bases; bases outside gene matches: 5. Germline V CDR1 and CDR2: GTSNPN, SVGIG (reference sequence). This CDR3 has 14 amino acids. The DNA for the CDR3 is TGTGCCTGGAGACTGACTAGCCCCACCGGGGAGCTGTTTTTT. This codes for CAWRLTSPTGELFF.

The chain employs TRBV5-6 and TRBJ1-5; D is perhaps TRBD1 (5 bases). This CDR3 is 16 amino acids long. The V end lost 5 bases, the J end lost 2 bases, and 17 bases lay between the germline ends. Germline lookup yields CDR1 SGHDT and CDR2 YYEEEE. The CDR3 protein is CASRTRTTTCNQPQHF. The CDR3 DNA reads as TGTGCCAGCAGGACCAGGACAACTACCTGCAATCAGCCCCAGCATTTT. The full variable domain, in which reference TRBV5-6 and TRBJ1-5 provide the parts outside the CDR3, is DAGVTQSPTHLIKTRGQQVTLRCSPKSGHDTVSWYQQALGQGPQFIFQYYEEEERQRGNFPDRFSGHQFPNYSSELNVNALLLGDSALYLCASRTRTTTCNQPQHFGDGTRLSIL.

The chain employs TRBV10-3 and TRBJ1-4; 8 bases map to TRBD1. The CDR3 has 15 residues. CDR1 is ENHRY, CDR2 SYGVKD, per germline. With 6 bases clipped from V and 7 bases from J, the junction kept 10 bases outside the gene matches. The CDR3 is CAISAGTGLGEKLFF. The CDR3 DNA is TGTGCCATCAGCGCCGGGACAGGACTTGGTGAAAAACTGTTTTTT.

This chain connects TRBV7-9 to TRBJ1-2; 8 bases align to TRBD1. This CDR3 spans 14 amino acids. Per the germline V gene, CDR1 is SEHNR and CDR2 is FQNEAQ (reference sequence). V was clipped by 4 bases and J by 4 bases; unmatched bases: 5. The CDR3 protein is CASSSGTGVYGYTF. Here the CDR3 DNA reads TGTGCCAGCAGCTCCGGGACAGGCGTCTATGGCTACACCTTC. The complete variable domain, with remaining parts taken from reference TRBV7-9 and TRBJ1-2, reads DTGVSQNPRHKITKRGQNVTFRCDPISEHNRLYWYRQTLGQGPEFLTYFQNEAQLEKSRLLSDRFSAERPKGSFSTLEIQRTEQGDSAMYLCASSSGTGVYGYTFGSGTRLTVV.

The chain employs TRBV7-2 and TRBJ2-1; 11 nucleotides agree with TRBD2. The CDR3 totals 16 residues. CDR1 and CDR2 (germline): SGHTA, FQGNSA. J gave up 6 bases and V 7 bases, and 11 bases lay outside the gene matches. The CDR3 nucleotides read TGTGCCAGCACCTTGCCCCTAGCGGGAGGCGGCAATGAGCAGTTCTTC. Translating gives CASTLPLAGGGNEQFF.

The V call is TRBV5-1, the J call TRBJ2-7; D is unresolved. Germline CDR1 is SGHRS and CDR2 is YFSETQ. V lost 0 bases to trimming and J lost 3 bases, with 10 bases between them. This CDR3 spans 14 amino acids. The CDR3 region is CASSLDSSNYEQYF. The CDR3 DNA sequence: TGCGCCAGCAGCTTGGATAGCAGTAACTACGAGCAGTACTTC.

The J gene is TRBJ1-1, the V gene TRBV28; perhaps TRBD1 as D (6 bases). The germline V gene encodes CDR1 MDHEN and CDR2 SYDVKM. Trimming took off 2 bases at V and 4 bases at J, with 11 bases between the two ends. This CDR3 has 14 amino acids. CDR3 loop: CASSLRGGTTEAFF. The CDR3, as DNA: TGTGCCAGCAGTTTAAGAGGGGGTACCACTGAAGCTTTCTTT.

This clone has only one observation. The chain links TRBV20-1 to TRBJ1-5, with D perhaps TRBD1 (5 bases). CDR1 is DFQATT and CDR2 is SNEGSKA in the germline V gene (reference sequence). The germline V and J ends were trimmed by 5 bases and 6 bases, with 8 bases remaining between them. CDR3 size: 11 residues. CDR3 bases: TGCAGTGCTGGTACAGGTCAGCCCCAGCATTTT. Translated: CSAGTGQPQHF.

The chain links TRBV5-6 to TRBJ2-5, with D maybe TRBD2 (5 bases). The V end was cut by 2 bases, the J end by 2 bases, with 13 bases between. Germline V gives CDR1 SGHDT, CDR2 YYEEEE. The CDR3 totals 15 residues. The CDR3 bases are TGTGCCAGCAGCTTTCGTCGGGGTACTCAAGAGACCCAGTACTTC. Its protein product is CASSFRRGTQETQYF.

CDR3 DNA: TGTGCCAGCAGCGGACAGGGGGCGCGGGGCGAGCAGTACTTC. This codes for CASSGQGARGEQYF. The rearrangement uses TRBV9 and TRBJ2-7, with TRBD1 matching 10 bases. Germline V gene data show CDR1 as SGDLS and CDR2 as YYNGEE. The CDR3 runs to 14 residues. V gave up 3 bases and J gave up 6 bases; unmatched junction bases: 6.

This chain connects TRBV5-1 to TRBJ1-3, with 8 positions matching TRBD1. Trimming at V came to 6 bases and at J to 0 bases, leaving 2 bases not matched to a gene. Per the germline V gene, CDR1 is SGHRS and CDR2 is YFSETQ. This CDR3 region has 14 residues. The CDR3 DNA reads TGCGCCAGCACAACAGGGGGCTCTGGAAACACCATATATTTT. Translation: CASTTGGSGNTIYF. Drawing the rest from reference TRBV5-1 and TRBJ1-3, the complete variable domain is KAGVTQTPRYLIKTRGQQVTLSCSPISGHRSVSWYQQTPGQGLQFLFEYFSETQRNKGNFPGRFSGRQFSNSRSEMNVSTLELGDSALYLCASTTGGSGNTIYFGEGSWLTVV.